This TCR beta chain was observed in a study of cytomegalovirus exposure and HLA in healthy donors. At the level of the study: There were about 85 million unique TCRs (from HLA-typed donors) in an early data release. Roughly four fifths of some 390 genotyped donors fell in the Caucasian-associated ancestry cluster. Findings and caveats of the study: Highly shared variants forming one cluster were likely a sequencing artifact.

Researchers ran the PCR with 60 Vbeta and 13 Jbeta primers. This table comes from immunoSEQ multiplex PCR, and its TCRdb copy is limited to in-frame clones, with some not included. The sample records roughly 300,000 clones, 70% to 90% being singletons. CDR3 length equals 16 residues. Trimming left V 3 bases short and J 3 bases short, with 18 bases between. The germline gives CDR1 MGHRA, CDR2 YSYEKL. Concerning this clone itself: The antigen is not known.

Despite likely unrecorded immune exposures, the donors were nominally healthy at the time of sampling. Sequenced input: PBMCs. This receptor was obtained from a man in his forties in good health and CMV-seropositive. The rearrangement joins TRBV4-1 to TRBJ2-7, with a possible D match to TRBD2 (6 bases). The CDR3, as DNA: TGCGCCAGCAGCCAGGCCGCGCCTGGGACTGACTACGAGCAGTACTTC. Protein product: CASSQAAPGTDYEQYF.